This is a list of T cell receptor beta chains from one sample in a study of Graves' ophthalmopathy and Graves' hyperthyroidism. TCRdb re-analysed the multiplex PCR reads in MiXCR, keeping a single row per CDR3 protein. This sample has over 200,000 distinct CDR3 sequences, with around 28% found just once. Sequenced: peripheral blood. These receptors originate from a man aged 50-59 years with Graves' ophthalmopathy. Each CDR3 is given with its conserved first and last residue. Each record gives: J gene, V gene, CDR3 length, D gene, clone size, CDR3 DNA, CDR3 protein. The D gene is left open where the match is weak. Part of the rows lack a size; the others show once, few, many or a class for expanded clones.

j_call: TRBJ1-5; v_call: TRBV6-2/TRBV6-3; cdr3_length: 17; d_call: NA; clone_size: many; cdr3_nt: TGTGCCAGCAGTTACTCGACGGGGGGAATGGGCAATCAGCCCCAGCATTTT; cdr3_aa: CASSYSTGGMGNQPQHF
j_call: TRBJ2-5; v_call: TRBV6-5; cdr3_length: 15; d_call: TRBD2; clone_size: NA; cdr3_nt: TGTGCCAGCAGTTACTCGATTACTAGCGGAGAGACCCAGTACTTC; cdr3_aa: CASSYSITSGETQYF
j_call: TRBJ2-7; v_call: TRBV6-6; cdr3_length: 13; d_call: NA; clone_size: many; cdr3_nt: TGTGCCAGCAGATCAAGGGGGGGCTACGAGCAGTACTTC; cdr3_aa: CASRSRGGYEQYF
j_call: TRBJ1-1; v_call: TRBV11-3; cdr3_length: 14; d_call: NA; clone_size: many; cdr3_nt: TGTGCCAGCAGCTCTGGACTGATGAACACTGAAGCTTTCTTT; cdr3_aa: CASSSGLMNTEAFF
j_call: TRBJ1-3; v_call: TRBV12-3/TRBV12-4; cdr3_length: 14; d_call: NA; clone_size: few; cdr3_nt: TGTGCCAGCAGTTTGACGACTTCTGGAAACACCATATATTTT; cdr3_aa: CASSLTTSGNTIYF
j_call: TRBJ1-5; v_call: TRBV28; cdr3_length: 12; d_call: NA; clone_size: many; cdr3_nt: TGTGCCAGCAGCCAAAGCAATCAGCCCCAGCATTTT; cdr3_aa: CASSQSNQPQHF
j_call: TRBJ1-1; v_call: TRBV7-9; cdr3_length: 12; d_call: NA; clone_size: many; cdr3_nt: TGTGCCAGCAGCTCACAGGTGTTCGAAGCTTTCTTT; cdr3_aa: CASSSQVFEAFF
j_call: TRBJ2-6; v_call: TRBV28; cdr3_length: 16; d_call: NA; clone_size: many; cdr3_nt: TGTGCCAGCATTGAGGGATCCAGCTCTGGGGCCAACGTCCTGACTTTC; cdr3_aa: CASIEGSSSGANVLTF
j_call: TRBJ1-5; v_call: TRBV6-1; cdr3_length: 15; d_call: NA; clone_size: few; cdr3_nt: TGTGCCAGCAGACTGGGGGGAAATAGCAATCAGCCCCAGCATTTT; cdr3_aa: CASRLGGNSNQPQHF
j_call: TRBJ2-4; v_call: TRBV12-3/TRBV12-4; cdr3_length: 13; d_call: NA; clone_size: NA; cdr3_nt: TGTGCCAGCAGTTTTCAAGGGGCGGACATTCAGTACTTC; cdr3_aa: CASSFQGADIQYF
j_call: TRBJ2-7; v_call: TRBV10-3; cdr3_length: 18; d_call: TRBD1; clone_size: NA; cdr3_nt: TGTGCCATCAGTGAAAGGGACAGGAGTTCGTTGACACACTACGAGCAGTACTTC; cdr3_aa: CAISERDRSSLTHYEQYF
j_call: TRBJ1-1; v_call: TRBV28; cdr3_length: 17; d_call: NA; clone_size: NA; cdr3_nt: TGTGCCAGCAGTCAAACCGGGGGGGGGCTAATGAACACTGAAGCTTTCTTT; cdr3_aa: CASSQTGGGLMNTEAFF
j_call: TRBJ2-4; v_call: TRBV6-2/TRBV6-3; cdr3_length: 14; d_call: NA; clone_size: many; cdr3_nt: TGTGCCAGCAGTTACCGTCCATTGGAAAACATTCAGTACTTC; cdr3_aa: CASSYRPLENIQYF
j_call: TRBJ2-7; v_call: TRBV4-3; cdr3_length: 15; d_call: TRBD1; clone_size: many; cdr3_nt: TGCGCCAGCAGCCAAGGGACAGGCCTACCCTACGAGCAGTACTTC; cdr3_aa: CASSQGTGLPYEQYF
j_call: TRBJ2-5; v_call: TRBV6-1; cdr3_length: 13; d_call: TRBD1; clone_size: many; cdr3_nt: TGTGCCAGCAGGGACAGGGCAACAGAGACCCAGTACTTC; cdr3_aa: CASRDRATETQYF
j_call: TRBJ2-7; v_call: TRBV5-5; cdr3_length: 14; d_call: NA; clone_size: many; cdr3_nt: TGTGCCAGCAGCCCGGAAGGGAGCTCCTACGAGCAGTACTTC; cdr3_aa: CASSPEGSSYEQYF
j_call: TRBJ1-5; v_call: TRBV20-1; cdr3_length: 14; d_call: NA; clone_size: many; cdr3_nt: TGCAGTGCTAAAACCGCGCCAGGGTCAGAGCCCCAGCATTTT; cdr3_aa: CSAKTAPGSEPQHF
j_call: TRBJ2-5; v_call: TRBV11-3; cdr3_length: 13; d_call: NA; clone_size: many; cdr3_nt: TGTGCCAGCAGCCTCCAGGGGCCTTCGACCCAGTACTTC; cdr3_aa: CASSLQGPSTQYF
j_call: TRBJ2-2; v_call: TRBV4-1; cdr3_length: 15; d_call: TRBD2; clone_size: many; cdr3_nt: TGCGCCAGCAGCCCCAGCGGGAGAAACACCGGGGAGCTGTTTTTT; cdr3_aa: CASSPSGRNTGELFF
j_call: TRBJ1-6; v_call: TRBV20-1; cdr3_length: 15; d_call: NA; clone_size: NA; cdr3_nt: TGCAGTGCTCAATATTCAGCTGTATGGAATTCACCCCTCCACTTT; cdr3_aa: CSAQYSAVWNSPLHF
j_call: TRBJ1-1; v_call: TRBV19; cdr3_length: 15; d_call: NA; clone_size: many; cdr3_nt: TGTGCCAGTAGTCCCAGAGCTCTAGGGAACACTGAAGCTTTCTTT; cdr3_aa: CASSPRALGNTEAFF
j_call: TRBJ2-5; v_call: TRBV6-2/TRBV6-3; cdr3_length: 15; d_call: NA; clone_size: NA; cdr3_nt: TGTGCCAGCAGTCGCTTCTGGGAAGCCCTGGAGACCCAGTACTTC; cdr3_aa: CASSRFWEALETQYF
j_call: TRBJ2-5; v_call: TRBV7-2; cdr3_length: 15; d_call: NA; clone_size: many; cdr3_nt: TGTGCCAGCAGCTTGCCCTGGGGTGGCCAAGAGACCCAGTACTTC; cdr3_aa: CASSLPWGGQETQYF
j_call: TRBJ2-7; v_call: TRBV15; cdr3_length: 14; d_call: TRBD1; clone_size: many; cdr3_nt: TGTGCCACCAGCCCGGGACAGGCGACTTACGAGCAGTACTTC; cdr3_aa: CATSPGQATYEQYF
j_call: TRBJ2-5; v_call: TRBV4-1; cdr3_length: 15; d_call: NA; clone_size: many; cdr3_nt: TGCGCCAGCAGCCAACCGGACAGAATCCAAGAGACCCAGTACTTC; cdr3_aa: CASSQPDRIQETQYF
j_call: TRBJ1-1; v_call: TRBV6-1; cdr3_length: 14; d_call: TRBD1; clone_size: NA; cdr3_nt: TGTGCCAGCGGGGTGACAGGGGTGAACACTGAAGCTTTCTTT; cdr3_aa: CASGVTGVNTEAFF
j_call: TRBJ2-5; v_call: TRBV30; cdr3_length: 16; d_call: TRBD1; clone_size: many; cdr3_nt: TGTGCCTGGAGTGTAAGGGGACAGGGAGGTGGAAAGACCCAGTACTTC; cdr3_aa: CAWSVRGQGGGKTQYF
j_call: TRBJ1-6; v_call: TRBV20-1; cdr3_length: 14; d_call: TRBD1; clone_size: NA; cdr3_nt: TGCAGTGCTGAAGCAGGGGGCCCCAATTCACCCCTCCACTTT; cdr3_aa: CSAEAGGPNSPLHF
j_call: TRBJ1-1; v_call: TRBV28; cdr3_length: 15; d_call: TRBD1; clone_size: many; cdr3_nt: TGTGCCAGCAGTTCCCCCACAGGGGGGCACACTGAAGCTTTCTTT; cdr3_aa: CASSSPTGGHTEAFF
j_call: TRBJ2-2; v_call: TRBV6-1; cdr3_length: 14; d_call: NA; clone_size: NA; cdr3_nt: TGTGCCAGCAGTGTAGGACTTGGCGCCGGGGAGCTGTTTTTT; cdr3_aa: CASSVGLGAGELFF
j_call: TRBJ2-5; v_call: TRBV2; cdr3_length: 14; d_call: NA; clone_size: many; cdr3_nt: TGTGCCAGCAATAAGCTATCTAACCAAGAGACCCAGTACTTC; cdr3_aa: CASNKLSNQETQYF
j_call: TRBJ2-5; v_call: TRBV4-2; cdr3_length: 17; d_call: TRBD2; clone_size: NA; cdr3_nt: TGTGCCAGCAGCCCGCTAAGCGGGGGACCCTCCGAAGAGACCCAGTACTTC; cdr3_aa: CASSPLSGGPSEETQYF
j_call: TRBJ2-7; v_call: TRBV6-2/TRBV6-3; cdr3_length: 14; d_call: NA; clone_size: many; cdr3_nt: TGTGCCAGCATCCTCGACGGAGTTTCCAACGAGCAGTACTTC; cdr3_aa: CASILDGVSNEQYF
j_call: TRBJ2-7; v_call: TRBV5-1; cdr3_length: 13; d_call: NA; clone_size: many; cdr3_nt: TGCGCCAGCAGTCCCGGGGTAGCGTACGAGCAGTACTTC; cdr3_aa: CASSPGVAYEQYF
j_call: TRBJ1-1; v_call: TRBV6-2/TRBV6-3; cdr3_length: 13; d_call: NA; clone_size: NA; cdr3_nt: TGTGCCAGCAGATACTTTATGAACACTGAAGCTTTCTTT; cdr3_aa: CASRYFMNTEAFF
j_call: TRBJ2-2; v_call: TRBV6-1; cdr3_length: 13; d_call: NA; clone_size: many; cdr3_nt: TGTGCCAGCAGAGGGGACCCCCCCGGGGAGCTGTTTTTT; cdr3_aa: CASRGDPPGELFF